This T cell receptor beta chain was sequenced in a study of cytomegalovirus exposure and HLA in healthy donors (dated by TCRdb to between 2016 and 2019). A note on the overall study: An earlier analysis of a few hundred of the donors reported approximately 260 Gb of sequence data and 117 million unique TCR beta sequences obtained from about 179 million T cells. Typing coverage varied by locus: about 620-630 donors for A, B, C, DRB1 and DQB1; approximately 560 for DQA1; about 590 for DPA1; under 490 for DPB1. Because of strong linkage in the cohort, roughly five DR-DQ haplotypes were treated as single units for association and clustering. Donor age, sex, ethnicity and CMV serostatus were compiled alongside the repertoire data. Besides the first cohort of approximately 710 subjects, a separate validation cohort made up of around 120 different subjects was used. The aim of the study was to test whether cataloging public T cell receptors could identify signatures of past pathogen exposure. To predict cytomegalovirus infection status, the study brought together high-throughput TCR immunosequencing, statistical association of individual TCRs with disease status, and machine learning. In the later analysis, no new phenotypic data were used to find candidate immune exposures; instead, reliance was placed on TCR beta sequences and their occurrence across donors. HLA typing covered class I and class II loci at four-digit resolution. Among the roughly 410 genotyped donors, about 83% belonged to the genetic ancestry cluster associated with self-reported Caucasian donors. An earlier analysis of approximately 640 of the donors applied high-throughput TCR beta sequencing to assess whether each TCR beta V gene segment acted as functional or pseudogenic. The T cell repertoires of 550 to 850 subjects were profiled by immunosequencing and related to cytomegalovirus serostatus. On average, roughly 240,000 unique TCR beta nucleotide sequences were sequenced per donor among about 400 genotyped donors of the cohort, with roughly 18% of those sequences being non-productive. In a later analysis, previously published TCR beta repertoires from 600 to 850 donors were re-analyzed and high-resolution HLA genotyping was added so that TCR occurrence patterns could be studied. Every discovery cohort repertoire had been produced on one sequencing platform. A later genetic analysis took genome-wide SNP genotypes for about 55% of the roughly 670 donors and used that subset as a discovery cohort. Roughly 320 gigabases of sequencing data and around 80 million unique TCR sequences made up an early release that covered about 640 HLA-typed donors. Paper-wide results and their limitations: Broadly in line with IMGT annotations, most TCR beta V segments showed up in productive rearrangements about 87% or about 30% of the time in an earlier analysis of some 590 of the donors. Assigning TCR associations to individual alleles was difficult when HLA alleles, especially DR and DQ, strongly co-occurred. According to a later genetic analysis, donors in an Asian-associated ancestry cluster had fewer N-insertions in productive TCRs than the roughly 660-donor mean. Compared with equally common non-associated chains, HLA-associated TCR beta chains in a later analysis were more clonally expanded and had lower generation probabilities. Some IMGT-functional V segments, including TRBV6-2 and TRBV6-3, could not be told apart with the 87-base-pair reads, so those segments were excluded. The authors suggested that the approach could potentially be generalized to other disease states and immunological phenotypes. In the study, approximately 160 TCR beta chains were listed as associated with cytomegalovirus. The classifier was reported to diagnose cytomegalovirus status with high specificity and sensitivity in both the original cohort and the validation cohort. According to a later analysis, parvovirus B19, influenza, CMV and Epstein-Barr virus appeared linked to several top co-occurrence clusters. Linkage disequilibrium might explain the correlated functional status among segregating V segments, but an unknown experimental factor could not be excluded. Because counts were too low, approximately 18 rarely observed V segments, including chromosome 9 orphons, were excluded from the earlier analysis of 587 of the donors. At a false discovery rate of 0.05, a later analysis linked roughly 17,000 TCR beta sequences to specific HLA alleles. Most TCR sequences were seen in very few donors, while some public TCRs were found in many individuals. Most CMV-associated TCR beta chains appeared to be HLA-restricted in a later analysis, and the HLA associations seemed to be driven largely by CMV exposure. The sequencing pipeline was judged likely to have produced a cluster of highly shared sequence variants as a technical artifact. HLA typing was unavailable for some donors at each locus, so association tests used only the typed subset. In this cohort, only TCR beta chains were sequenced, and detectable features were limited by the absence of alpha or paired-chain data. The only immune exposure information available for the cohort was CMV serostatus. According to a later analysis, TCR association rates differed among HLA loci, with DRB1 alleles showing the most associated TCRs and HLA-C alleles showing the fewest. An association between a missense DCLRE1C variant and V-gene and J-gene trimming of TCR beta chains was found in a later genetic analysis and replicated in an independent cohort. In vitro tests confirmed that a few of the cytomegalovirus-associated TCR beta chains recognize cytomegalovirus antigens. A further reported finding was that TCR beta sequences accurately predicted the HLA-A and HLA-B alleles for most subjects in the first cohort. Sequencing depth was assumed to be roughly uniform across donors in the presence/absence analyses, though that assumption may not hold.

Libraries came from the immunoSEQ multiplex PCR assay. The multiplex PCR relied on a mix of 60 forward primers for TCR Vbeta segments and 13 reverse primers for TCR Jbeta segments. Amplification of the CDR3 region of rearranged TCR beta genes was performed with a multiplex PCR assay on genomic DNA. The Illumina HiSeq System was used to sequence the amplified TCR beta libraries as 87-base-pair reads. Per the source publication's procedure: A later analysis tallied roughly 76 million unique TCR beta chains across the 666 repertoires, and approximately 11 million of those chains were shared by two or more donors. To remove PCR and sequencing errors, raw reads were error-corrected and collapsed into unique sequences using a nearest-neighbor algorithm that merged closely related sequences. CDR3 sequences were aligned to IMGT reference sequences to assign V, D and J gene segments. For a sequence to be retained, a match of at least six nucleotides was required to both a V gene segment and a J gene segment. A rearrangement was called productive if the CDR3 had no stop codons and remained in frame with V and J, and every other rearrangement was called non-productive. CDR3 was defined according to IMGT convention as the region running from the second conserved V-encoded cysteine to the conserved J-encoded phenylalanine. The earlier analysis of 587 of the donors excluded any sequence lacking an unambiguous match to a single V gene segment. An earlier analysis of a few hundred of the donors classified V segments as functional when productive rearrangements were above 56.7% and as segregating when the standard deviation between donors was above 5%. To diagnose cytomegalovirus status from the catalog of TCR beta chain sequences, a statistical classification framework was built. In a later analysis, TCR nucleotide sequences were compared against IMGT/GENE-DB human TR gene sequences so that V and J genes could be assigned. In a later analysis, CDR3 sequences and most-parsimonious VDJ recombination scenarios were assigned using the TCRdist pipeline. In a later analysis, every TCR beta chain was defined by the combination of its CDR3 amino acid sequence and its V-gene family, and reads without a unique V-gene family were dropped. In a later analysis, 450 to 600 highly shared, low-generation-probability nucleotide sequences were removed to address suspected cross-contamination and a sequencing artifact. In a later analysis, a clonal expansion index for each public chain was calculated from normalized within-repertoire ranks of inferred template counts. A later analysis computed generation probabilities with a VDJ recombination model fitted to out-of-frame rearrangements, and checked the results against IGoR. Hypergeometric tests were used in a later analysis to score TCR-TCR, TCR-HLA and TCR-CMV co-occurrence, with a repertoire-size bias correction applied to the TCR pairs. In a later analysis, false discovery rates were estimated by permuting HLA or CMV assignments 20 times. In a later analysis, co-occurring TCRs were grouped with DBSCAN, and TCRdist sequence similarity was added when clustering was performed within HLA-allele-positive subsets. Repertoires with fewer than 30,000 or more than 120,000 public chains, plus five repertoires with anomalous nucleotide sharing, were excluded from co-occurrence clustering. In its TCRdb copy, this immuneACCESS table keeps in-frame sequences only and misses some clones. Where compared with another copy, unresolved V genes explain less than half of these, and the others have no known cause. D and trimming were read from the DNA, whereas the V and J calls and clone size are those reported in that table. This sample lists about 190,000 clones; around 83% were detected once. The leading ten clones occupy under 2% of the sample.

The cohort was made up of under 800 healthy bone marrow donors. At the time of sampling, every cohort member was nominally healthy, though immune exposures that went unrecorded were likely present. The donor was CMV seropositive and belonged to the group of 250 to 350 seropositive cohort members. Every donor gave a peripheral blood sample, and the peripheral blood mononuclear cells from that sample were used for TCR beta sequencing. The Qiagen DNeasy Blood Extraction Kit was used to extract genomic DNA from the blood cell samples. With respect to this clone: This receptor's antigen is unknown. The record has no base qualities; no much larger clone is one base away.

V and J are truncated by 5 bases and 0 bases respectively, leaving an intervening sequence of 17 bases. The CDR3 measures 17 amino acids from cysteine to phenylalanine. The kept DNA is CDR3 alone, 51 bases in frame from the first base. CDR1 and CDR2, per the germline V gene (reference sequence), are SEHNR and FQNEAQ. Sequenced material: PBMCs. The source of this sequence is a man in his forties or fifties in good health and CMV-seropositive. This chain is built from TRBV7-9 and TRBJ1-3; the D gene is possibly TRBD1, with 5 bases matching. The CDR3 is CASSNRQKGLSGNTIYF. The DNA sequence reads TGTGCCAGCAGCAACCGACAGAAAGGGCTCTCTGGAAACACCATATATTTT.